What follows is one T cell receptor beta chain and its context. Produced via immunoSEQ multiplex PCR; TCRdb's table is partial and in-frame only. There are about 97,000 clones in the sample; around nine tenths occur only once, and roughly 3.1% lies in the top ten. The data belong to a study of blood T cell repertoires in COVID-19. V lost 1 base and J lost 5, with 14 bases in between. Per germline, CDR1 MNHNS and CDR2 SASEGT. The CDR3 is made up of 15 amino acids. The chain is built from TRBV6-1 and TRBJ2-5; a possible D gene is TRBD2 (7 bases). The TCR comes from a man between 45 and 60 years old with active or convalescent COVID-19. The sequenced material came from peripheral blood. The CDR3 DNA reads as TGTGCCAGCAGTGAAGGAGGGGGGGCATGGGAGACCCAGTACTTC. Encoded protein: CASSEGGGAWETQYF.